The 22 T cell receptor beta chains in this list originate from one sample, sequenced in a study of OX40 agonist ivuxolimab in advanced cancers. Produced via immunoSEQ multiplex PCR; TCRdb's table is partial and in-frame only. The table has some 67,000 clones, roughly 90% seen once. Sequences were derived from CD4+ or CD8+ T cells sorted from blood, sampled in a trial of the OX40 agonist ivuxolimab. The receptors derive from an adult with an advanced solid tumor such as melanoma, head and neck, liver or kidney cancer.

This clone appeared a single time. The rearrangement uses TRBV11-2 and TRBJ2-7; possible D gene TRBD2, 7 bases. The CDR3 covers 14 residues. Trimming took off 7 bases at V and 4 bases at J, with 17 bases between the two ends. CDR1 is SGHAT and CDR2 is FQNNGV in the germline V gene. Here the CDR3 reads CASTQEGGLYEQYF. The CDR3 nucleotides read TGTGCCAGCACCCAGGAGGGGGGGTTATACGAGCAGTACTTC.

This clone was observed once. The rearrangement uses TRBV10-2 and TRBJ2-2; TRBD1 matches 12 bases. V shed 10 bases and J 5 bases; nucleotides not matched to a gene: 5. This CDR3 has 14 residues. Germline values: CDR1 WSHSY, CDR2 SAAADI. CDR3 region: CAIKGQGATGELFF. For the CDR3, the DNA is TGCGCCATCAAGGGACAGGGGGCGACCGGGGAGCTGTTTTTT.

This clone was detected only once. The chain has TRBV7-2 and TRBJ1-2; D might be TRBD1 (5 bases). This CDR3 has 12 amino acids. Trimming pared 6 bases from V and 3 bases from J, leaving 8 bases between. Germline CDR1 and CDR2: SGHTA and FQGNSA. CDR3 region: CASSWGDYGYTF. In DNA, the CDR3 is TGTGCCAGCAGTTGGGGCGACTATGGCTACACCTTC.

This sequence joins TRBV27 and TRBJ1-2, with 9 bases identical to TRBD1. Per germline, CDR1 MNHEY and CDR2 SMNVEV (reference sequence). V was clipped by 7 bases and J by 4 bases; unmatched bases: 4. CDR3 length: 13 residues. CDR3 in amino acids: CASMGQGTYGYTF. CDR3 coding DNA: TGTGCCAGCATGGGACAGGGCACCTATGGCTACACCTTC.

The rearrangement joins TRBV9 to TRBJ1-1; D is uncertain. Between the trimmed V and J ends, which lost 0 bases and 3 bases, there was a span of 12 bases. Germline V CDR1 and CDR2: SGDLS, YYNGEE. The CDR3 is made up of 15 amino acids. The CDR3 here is CASSVEDRLYTEAFF. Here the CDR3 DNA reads TGTGCCAGCAGCGTAGAGGATAGACTGTACACTGAAGCTTTCTTT.

The CDR3 loop reads CASSEAGRGWEKLFF. CDR3 nucleotides: TGTGCCAGCAGTGAAGCTGGCCGGGGGTGGGAAAAACTGTTTTTT. This chain uses TRBV6-1 with TRBJ1-4; the D gene is possibly TRBD1 (5 bases). Trimming left V 0 bases short and J 8 bases short, with 13 bases between. CDR1 and CDR2 (germline): MNHNS, SASEGT. The CDR3 totals 15 residues.

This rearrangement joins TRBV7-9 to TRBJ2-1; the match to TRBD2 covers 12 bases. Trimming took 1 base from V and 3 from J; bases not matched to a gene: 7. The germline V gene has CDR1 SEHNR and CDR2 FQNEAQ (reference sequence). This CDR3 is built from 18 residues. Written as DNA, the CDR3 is TGTGCCAGCAGCTTAGACAAGACTAGCGGGAGACTCTACAATGAGCAGTTCTTC. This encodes CASSLDKTSGRLYNEQFF.

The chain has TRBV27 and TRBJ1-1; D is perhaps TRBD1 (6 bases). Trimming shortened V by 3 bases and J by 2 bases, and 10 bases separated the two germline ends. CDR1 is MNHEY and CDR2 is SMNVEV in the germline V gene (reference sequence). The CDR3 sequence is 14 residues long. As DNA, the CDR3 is TGTGCCAGCAGTTTTTCAGGGGTTAACACTGAAGCTTTCTTT. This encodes CASSFSGVNTEAFF.

The CDR3 sequence is CVRSLKVALSSYEQYF. CDR3 sequence (DNA): TGTGTCAGAAGCTTAAAAGTGGCCCTCAGCTCCTACGAGCAGTACTTC. The V and J genes are TRBV7-5 and TRBJ2-7; TRBD1, the table's D call, lacks a check against the DNA. TRBV7-5 is reported as a pseudogene. There are 16 residues in the CDR3.

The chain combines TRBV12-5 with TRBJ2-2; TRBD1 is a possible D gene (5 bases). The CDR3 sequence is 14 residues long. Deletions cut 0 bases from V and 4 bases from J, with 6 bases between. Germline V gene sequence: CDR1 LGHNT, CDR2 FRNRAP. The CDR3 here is CASGLVGPTGELFF. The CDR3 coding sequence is TGTGCTAGTGGTTTGGTGGGGCCCACCGGGGAGCTGTTTTTT.

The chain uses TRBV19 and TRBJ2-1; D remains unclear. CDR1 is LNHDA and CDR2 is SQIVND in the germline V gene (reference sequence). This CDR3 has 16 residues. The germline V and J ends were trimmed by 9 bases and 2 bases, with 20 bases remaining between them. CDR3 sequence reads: CASARSPNSPYNEQFF. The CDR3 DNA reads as TGTGCCAGCGCTAGGTCCCCCAACTCCCCCTACAATGAGCAGTTCTTC.

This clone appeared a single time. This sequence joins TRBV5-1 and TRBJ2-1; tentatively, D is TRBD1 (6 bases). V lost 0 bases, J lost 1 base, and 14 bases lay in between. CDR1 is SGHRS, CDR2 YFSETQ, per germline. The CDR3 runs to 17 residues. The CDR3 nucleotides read TGCGCCAGCAGCTTGGCAGGGACACTTACTTCCTACAATGAGCAGTTCTTC. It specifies CASSLAGTLTSYNEQFF.

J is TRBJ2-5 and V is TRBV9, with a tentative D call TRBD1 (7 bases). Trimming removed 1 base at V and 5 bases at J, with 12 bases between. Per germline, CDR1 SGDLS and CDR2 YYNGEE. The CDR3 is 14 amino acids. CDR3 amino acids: CASSVSGGIETQYF. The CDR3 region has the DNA TGTGCCAGCAGCGTATCAGGGGGGATCGAGACCCAGTACTTC.

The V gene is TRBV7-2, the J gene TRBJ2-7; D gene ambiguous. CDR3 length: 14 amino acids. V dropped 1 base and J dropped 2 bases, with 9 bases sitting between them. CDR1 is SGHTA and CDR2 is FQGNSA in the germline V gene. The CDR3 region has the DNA TGTGCCAGCAGCTTAGACGGCGGCCCCTACGAGCAGTACTTC. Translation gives CASSLDGGPYEQYF. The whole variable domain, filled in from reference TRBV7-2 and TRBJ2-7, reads GAGVSQSPSNKVTEKGKDVELRCDPISGHTALYWYRQSLGQGLEFLIYFQGNSAPDKSGLPSDRFSAERTGGSVSTLTIQRTQQEDSAVYLCASSLDGGPYEQYFGPGTRLTVT.

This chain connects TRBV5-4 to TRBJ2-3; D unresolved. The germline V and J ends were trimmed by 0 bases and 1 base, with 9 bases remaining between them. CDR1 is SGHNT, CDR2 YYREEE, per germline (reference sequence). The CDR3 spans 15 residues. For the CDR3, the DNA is TGTGCCAGCAGCTTGGCTCCCGGCGGCACAGATACGCAGTATTTT. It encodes CASSLAPGGTDTQYF.

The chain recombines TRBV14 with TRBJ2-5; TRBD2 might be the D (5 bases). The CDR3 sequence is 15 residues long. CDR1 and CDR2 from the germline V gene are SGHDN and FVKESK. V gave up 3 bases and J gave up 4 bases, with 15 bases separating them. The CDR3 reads CASSQIAGIPETQYF. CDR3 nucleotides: TGTGCCAGCAGCCAGATAGCCGGGATACCAGAGACCCAGTACTTC.

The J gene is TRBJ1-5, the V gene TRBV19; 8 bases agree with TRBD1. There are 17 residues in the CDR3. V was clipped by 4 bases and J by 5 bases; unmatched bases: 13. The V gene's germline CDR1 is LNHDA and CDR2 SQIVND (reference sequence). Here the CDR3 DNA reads TGTGCCAGTAGTAACGCCCCAGGGACAGGACCGGATCAGCCCCAGCATTTT. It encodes CASSNAPGTGPDQPQHF.

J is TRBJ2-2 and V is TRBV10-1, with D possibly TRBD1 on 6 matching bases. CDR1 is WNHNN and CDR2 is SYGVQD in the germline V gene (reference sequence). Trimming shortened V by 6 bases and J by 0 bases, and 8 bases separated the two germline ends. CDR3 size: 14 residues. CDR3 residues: CASRQGANTGELFF. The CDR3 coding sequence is TGCGCCAGCAGACAGGGCGCGAACACCGGGGAGCTGTTTTTT.

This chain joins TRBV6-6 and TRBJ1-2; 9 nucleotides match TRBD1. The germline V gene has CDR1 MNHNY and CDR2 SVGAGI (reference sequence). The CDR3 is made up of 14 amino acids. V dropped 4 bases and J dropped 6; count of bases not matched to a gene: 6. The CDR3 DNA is TGTGCCAGCAGTTTTGGGACAGGGACGCATGGCTACACCTTC. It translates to CASSFGTGTHGYTF.

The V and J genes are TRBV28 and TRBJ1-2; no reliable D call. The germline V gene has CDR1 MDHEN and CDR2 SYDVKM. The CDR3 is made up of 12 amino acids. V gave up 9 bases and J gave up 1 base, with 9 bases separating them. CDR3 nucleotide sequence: TGTGCCAGTAGGGCAGTTAACTATGGCTACACCTTC. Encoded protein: CASRAVNYGYTF.

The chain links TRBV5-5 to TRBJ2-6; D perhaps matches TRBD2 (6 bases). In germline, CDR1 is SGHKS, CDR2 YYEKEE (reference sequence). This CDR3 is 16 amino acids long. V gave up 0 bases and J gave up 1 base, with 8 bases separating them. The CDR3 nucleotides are TGTGCCAGCAGCTTGGGAGGAGGGTCTGGGGCCAACGTCCTGACTTTC. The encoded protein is CASSLGGGSGANVLTF.

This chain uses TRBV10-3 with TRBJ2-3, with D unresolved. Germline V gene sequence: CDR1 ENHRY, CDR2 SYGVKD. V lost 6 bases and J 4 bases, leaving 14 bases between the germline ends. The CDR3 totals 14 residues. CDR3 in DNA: TGTGCCATCAGGTCTCTAGGAATGGCAGATACGCAGTATTTT. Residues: CAIRSLGMADTQYF.